This T cell receptor beta chain is from a study of blood T cells in healthy people across ages. There were at least 6 micrograms of total RNA extracted from every sample. V lost 0 bases and J lost 1, with 7 bases in between. The germline V gene encodes CDR1 KGHDR and CDR2 SFDVKD. There are 15 residues in the CDR3. General study results and limits: A strong correlation was found between TCR beta diversity and the percentage of naive T cells.

About this clonotype: The antigen remains unidentified.

A second about 6 to 12 cycle PCR used barcoded and J-beta primers. A template-switch adaptor with 12 random nucleotides tagged each cDNA molecule. A single record per CDR3 protein comes from TCRdb applying MiXCR to the 5' RACE reads. The sample has over a million distinct CDR3 sequences, approximately 63% seen once. This sequence originates from a young man in good health. The sample taken for sequencing was blood. This chain connects TRBV24-1 to TRBJ2-3, with unresolved D. The CDR3 coding sequence is TGTGCCACCAGTGATTTGCTAAGCGGCACAGATACGCAGTATTTT. This sequence encodes CATSDLLSGTDTQYF.